Listed below are T cell receptor beta chains from one sample, sequenced in a study of blood T cell repertoires in COVID-19. TCRdb's copy holds only in-frame clones and misses some; the assay was immunoSEQ multiplex PCR. The table shows about 240,000 clones, with approximately 87% occurring only once. Material for sequencing was peripheral blood. The receptors derive from a man aged 55-75 years with acute or convalescent COVID-19. The CDR3 runs from the conserved cysteine through the conserved F or W. The D gene is left open where the match is weak. Not all rows give a size; the values are once, few, many and, for expanded clones, a class.

>TRBV4-3|-|-|TRBJ2-3
TGCGCCAGCAGCCAGGAGATCCTAGCGAGGAGACCCCCAGATACGCAGTATTTT
CASSQEILARRPPDTQYF
>TRBV6-4|-|-|TRBJ1-5
TGTGCCAGCAGTGATTCCTTCAGGGCGCGCAATCAGCCCCAGCATTTT
CASSDSFRARNQPQHF
>TRBV30|-|few|TRBJ1-2
TGTGCCTGGAGTTCGGGGGGCGGTAGTGGCTACACCTTC
CAWSSGGGSGYTF
>TRBV6-5|TRBD1|few|TRBJ1-6
TGTGCCAGCAGTTACTCGGGACAGTTACGGAATTCACCCCTCCACTTT
CASSYSGQLRNSPLHF
>TRBV14|-|-|TRBJ2-1
TGTGCCAGCAGCCAAGATGCTAGCGTCTACAATGAGCAGTTCTTC
CASSQDASVYNEQFF
>TRBV3-1/TRBV3-2|TRBD2|-|TRBJ2-1
TGTGCCAGCAGCCGAAGAGGGACTACACTTGTCGATGAGCAGTTCTTC
CASSRRGTTLVDEQFF
>TRBV11-1|TRBD2|-|TRBJ2-4
TGTGCCAGCAGCTCGGGGACTAGCTTCAACATTCAGTACTTC
CASSSGTSFNIQYF
>TRBV19|-|-|TRBJ1-5
TGTGCCAGTAGTACAGGGGAAAATCAGCCCCAGCATTTT
CASSTGENQPQHF
>TRBV6-2/TRBV6-3|TRBD1|-|TRBJ2-6
TGTGCCAGCAGTTACTCAGGGACAGGACTCCCTGGGGCCAACGTCCTGACTTTC
CASSYSGTGLPGANVLTF
>TRBV9|TRBD2|-|TRBJ2-7
TGTGCCAGCAGCGTTAGCGGGTTTTCCTACGAGCAGTACTTC
CASSVSGFSYEQYF
>TRBV12-3/TRBV12-4|-|-|TRBJ1-1
TGTGCCAGCAGTTTATGGCTGAACACTGAAGCTTTCTTT
CASSLWLNTEAFF
>TRBV19|-|-|TRBJ1-1
TGTGCCAGTAGCAGAGGGCTTCCGAACACTGAAGCTTTCTTT
CASSRGLPNTEAFF
>TRBV5-1|TRBD2|once|TRBJ2-7
TGCGCCAGCAGCTTAAACCGAGGCGGGGGTCTAGGCGAGCAGTACTTC
CASSLNRGGGLGEQYF
>TRBV28|-|-|TRBJ2-3
TGTGCCATCTCGACAGTGAATTTTGCCCTGACAGATACGCAGTATTTT
CAISTVNFALTDTQYF
>TRBV28|TRBD1|-|TRBJ1-2
TGTGCCAGCAGCCTTGGACAGGGCGGCTCAGGCTACACCTTC
CASSLGQGGSGYTF
>TRBV5-6|TRBD1|-|TRBJ1-5
TGTGCCAGCAGCTTTGGACAGGGACTTTATAGCAATCAGCCCCAGCATTTT
CASSFGQGLYSNQPQHF
>TRBV28|-|-|TRBJ1-5
TGTGCCAGCAGTCCCCCCCAGGCTCGTGCTAATCAGCCCCAGCATTTT
CASSPPQARANQPQHF
>TRBV11-2|-|-|TRBJ1-1
TGTGCCAGCAGCTCCCAGGGATCCACTGAAGCTTTCTTT
CASSSQGSTEAFF
>TRBV11-3|TRBD1|once|TRBJ1-1
TGTGCCAGCAGCTTGGACAGGGCCACTGAAGCTTTCTTT
CASSLDRATEAFF
>TRBV6-2/TRBV6-3|-|-|TRBJ2-2
TGTGCCAGCAGTTACCATTCCGGGGAGCTGTTTTTT
CASSYHSGELFF
>TRBV14|TRBD2|-|TRBJ2-1
TGTGCCAGCAGCCAAGATGTGGGGCCTAGCGGGAGAATTGGGTCCTACAATGAGCAGTTCTTC
CASSQDVGPSGRIGSYNEQFF
>TRBV30|TRBD2|-|TRBJ2-1
TGTGCCTGGAGGGCGGGAGGGCCGTACAATGAGCAGTTCTTC
CAWRAGGPYNEQFF
>TRBV3-1/TRBV3-2|TRBD1|-|TRBJ1-2
TGTGCCAGCAGCCCCGGACAGGGTCAGGGTGGCTACACCTTC
CASSPGQGQGGYTF
>TRBV27|TRBD1|-|TRBJ1-1
TGTGCCAGCAGTTTCTCAGGGACAGCGAACACTGAAGCTTTCTTT
CASSFSGTANTEAFF
>TRBV7-2|TRBD1|-|TRBJ2-1
TGTGCCAGCAGCTTAGGAGGCAGGGGGCAAACCTACAATGAGCAGTTCTTC
CASSLGGRGQTYNEQFF
>TRBV7-7|TRBD2|-|TRBJ2-1
TGTGCTAGCAGCTTAGGCGTGACTAGCGGGAAGGGTGAGCAGTTCTTC
CASSLGVTSGKGEQFF
>TRBV4-1|-|-|TRBJ2-5
TGCGCCAGCAGCCAAGTATTGGCCAGGCGTCGAGAGACCCAGTACTTC
CASSQVLARRRETQYF
>TRBV20-1|TRBD1|once|TRBJ1-2
TGCAGTGCTAGTACAGGGGTTAGCTATGGCTACACCTTC
CSASTGVSYGYTF
>TRBV5-1|-|-|TRBJ1-4
TGCGCCAGCAGCTTGGGGGCAGCTAATGAAAAACTGTTTTTT
CASSLGAANEKLFF
>TRBV5-1|TRBD1|-|TRBJ1-4
TGCGCCAGCAGCCCTGGCAGGGGGGATGAAAAACTGTTTTTT
CASSPGRGDEKLFF
>TRBV7-2|-|-|TRBJ2-7
TGTGCCAGCAGCTTAGGGCGGACCTACGAGCAGTACTTC
CASSLGRTYEQYF
>TRBV6-5|-|-|TRBJ1-2
TGTGCCAGCAATAGACGGGAGGGAAGTGGCTACACCTTC
CASNRREGSGYTF
>TRBV5-1|-|-|TRBJ2-1
TGCGCCAGCAGCCCTGGACAGAGCTCCTACAATGAGCAGTTCTTC
CASSPGQSSYNEQFF
>TRBV27|TRBD2|-|TRBJ2-7
TGTGCCAGCAGTTTGGTTCGAGCGGGAGGTATCTACGAGCAGTACTTC
CASSLVRAGGIYEQYF
>TRBV6-5|-|-|TRBJ2-7
TGTGCCAGCAGAGAGGAGACTTACTACGAGCAGTACTTC
CASREETYYEQYF
>TRBV6-5|-|-|TRBJ2-5
TGTGCCAGCAGCCCCCGCCAGGGCGCAGTGGAGACCCAGTACTTC
CASSPRQGAVETQYF
>TRBV27|TRBD2|-|TRBJ2-6
TGTGCCAGCAGTTGGGAGGGGCGCTCTGGGGCCAACGTCCTGACTTTC
CASSWEGRSGANVLTF
>TRBV5-4|-|once|TRBJ2-2
TGTGCCAGCAGCTTGCAAAGGGGGAACACCGGGGAGCTGTTTTTT
CASSLQRGNTGELFF
>TRBV5-1|TRBD1|-|TRBJ1-1
TGCGCCAGCAGATCCGCGGACAGGGGGCTGCACACTGAAGCTTTCTTT
CASRSADRGLHTEAFF
>TRBV11-3|-|-|TRBJ1-1
TGTGCCAGCAGCCCCCGGGACAAGAAAGGTAATGAAGCTTTCTTT
CASSPRDKKGNEAFF
>TRBV19|-|-|TRBJ1-5
TGTGCCAGTAGTATATCCCCCGGGAGGGGGAGCAATCAGCCCCAGCATTTT
CASSISPGRGSNQPQHF
>TRBV24-1|-|few|TRBJ1-2
TGTGCCACCAGTAAAGGCGGATACTATGGCTACACCTTC
CATSKGGYYGYTF
>TRBV29-1|-|-|TRBJ2-3
TGCAGCGTTGCCGGGGGTATTTTCGATACGCAGTATTTT
CSVAGGIFDTQYF
>TRBV5-5|TRBD2|few|TRBJ2-2
TGTGCCAGCAGTTCACGGGGCGGGGGAGACACCGGGGAGCTGTTTTTT
CASSSRGGGDTGELFF
>TRBV11-3|-|-|TRBJ1-6
TGTGCCAGCAGCTTAGCCGGGGAGGGTTCACCCCTCCACTTT
CASSLAGEGSPLHF
>TRBV6-5|TRBD1|-|TRBJ1-5
TGTGCCAGCAGTTACTCGAGACAGGGAGGTCAGCCCCAGCATTTT
CASSYSRQGGQPQHF
>TRBV5-5|TRBD1|few|TRBJ1-2
TGTGCCAGCAGCGCTGCTCCCCTTGGGACAGGCGGGGGCTACACCTTC
CASSAAPLGTGGGYTF
>TRBV7-9|TRBD2|-|TRBJ2-1
TGTGCCAGCAGCGGAGGGACTAGCGGGGCCTACAATGAGCAGTTCTTC
CASSGGTSGAYNEQFF
>TRBV11-1|-|-|TRBJ2-1
TGTGCCAGCAGCTTGCGGGACTTCTCGGACTACAATGAGCAGTTCTTC
CASSLRDFSDYNEQFF
>TRBV6-5|TRBD2|-|TRBJ2-7
TGTGCCAGCAGTTACTCCCCGGGGGGAAGCTACGAGCAGTACTTC
CASSYSPGGSYEQYF
>TRBV19|TRBD1|-|TRBJ2-5
TGTGCCAGTACCGGGACAGGGGGTAGCGAGACCCAGTACTTC
CASTGTGGSETQYF
>TRBV7-3|TRBD2|-|TRBJ2-1
TGTGCCAGCAGCTTAATAGCGGGGGACTACAATGAGCAGTTCTTC
CASSLIAGDYNEQFF
>TRBV6-5|TRBD1|once|TRBJ2-1
TGTGCCTCCTGGACAGGCGAAACCTACAATGAGCAGTTCTTC
CASWTGETYNEQFF